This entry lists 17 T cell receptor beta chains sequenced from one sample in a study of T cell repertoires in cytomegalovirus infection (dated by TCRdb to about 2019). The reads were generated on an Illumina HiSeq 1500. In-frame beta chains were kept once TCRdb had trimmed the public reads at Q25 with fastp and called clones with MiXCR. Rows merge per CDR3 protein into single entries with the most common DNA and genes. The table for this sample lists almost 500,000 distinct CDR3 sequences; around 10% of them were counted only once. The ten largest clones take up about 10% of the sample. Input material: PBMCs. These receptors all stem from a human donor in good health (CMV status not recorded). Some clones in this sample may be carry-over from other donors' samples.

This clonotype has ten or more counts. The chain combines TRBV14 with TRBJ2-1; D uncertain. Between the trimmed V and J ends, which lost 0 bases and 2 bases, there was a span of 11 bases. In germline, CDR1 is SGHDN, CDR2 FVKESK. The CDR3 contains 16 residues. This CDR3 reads CASSQDRSNTYNEQFF. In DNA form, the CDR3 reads TGTGCCAGCAGCCAAGATCGTAGCAATACCTACAATGAGCAGTTCTTC.

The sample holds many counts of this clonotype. CDR3: CASSYSSSGDNSPLHF. CDR3 sequence (DNA): TGTGCCAGCAGTTACTCGAGTTCGGGGGATAATTCACCCCTCCACTTT. V gene TRBV6-6 combines with J gene TRBJ1-6; D is perhaps TRBD1 (5 bases). Germline V gene lookup returns CDR1 MNHNY and CDR2 SVGAGI (reference sequence). The CDR3 contains 16 residues. V was pared by 0 bases and J by 5 bases, with 11 bases between.

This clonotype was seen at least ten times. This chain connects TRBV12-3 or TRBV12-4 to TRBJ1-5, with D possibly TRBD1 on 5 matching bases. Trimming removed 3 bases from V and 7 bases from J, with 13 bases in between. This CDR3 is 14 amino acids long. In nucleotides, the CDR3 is TGTGCCAGCAGTTTCAAGCAGGGCGGACAGCCCCAGCATTTT. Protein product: CASSFKQGGQPQHF.

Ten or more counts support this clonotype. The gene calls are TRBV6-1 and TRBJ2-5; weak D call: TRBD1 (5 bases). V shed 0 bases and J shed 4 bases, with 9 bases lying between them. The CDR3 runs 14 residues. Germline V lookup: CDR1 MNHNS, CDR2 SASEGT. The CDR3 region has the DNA TGTGCCAGCAGTGAAGCCTGGCAGGGAGAGACCCAGTACTTC. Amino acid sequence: CASSEAWQGETQYF.

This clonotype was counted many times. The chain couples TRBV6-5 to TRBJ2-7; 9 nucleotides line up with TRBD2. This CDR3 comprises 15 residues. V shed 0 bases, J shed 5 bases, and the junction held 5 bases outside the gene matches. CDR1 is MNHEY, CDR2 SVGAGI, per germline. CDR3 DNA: TGTGCCAGCAGTTACTCCGGCGGGAGGGCAAACGAGCAGTACTTC. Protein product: CASSYSGGRANEQYF.

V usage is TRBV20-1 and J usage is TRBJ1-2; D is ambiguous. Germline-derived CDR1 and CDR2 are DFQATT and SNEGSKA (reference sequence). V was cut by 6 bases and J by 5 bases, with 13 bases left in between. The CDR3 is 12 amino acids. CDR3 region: CSADTDRYGYTF. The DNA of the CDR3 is TGCAGTGCGGATACAGACCGGTATGGCTACACCTTC.

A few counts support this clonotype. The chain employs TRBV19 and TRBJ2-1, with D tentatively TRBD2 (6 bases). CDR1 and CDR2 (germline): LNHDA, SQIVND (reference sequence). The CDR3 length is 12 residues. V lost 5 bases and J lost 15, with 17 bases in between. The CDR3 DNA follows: TGTGCCAGTAGTCCCGGGGCGGGGCTGTTGTTCTTC. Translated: CASSPGAGLLFF.

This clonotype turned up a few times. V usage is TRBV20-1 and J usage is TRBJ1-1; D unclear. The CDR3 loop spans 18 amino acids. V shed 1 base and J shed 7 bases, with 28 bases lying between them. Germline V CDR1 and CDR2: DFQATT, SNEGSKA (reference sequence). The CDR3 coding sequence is TGCAGTGCTAGAGGGGAGTTTTCTGGCCAGGCGACCTTTTTTGAAGCTTTCTTT. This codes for CSARGEFSGQATFFEAFF.

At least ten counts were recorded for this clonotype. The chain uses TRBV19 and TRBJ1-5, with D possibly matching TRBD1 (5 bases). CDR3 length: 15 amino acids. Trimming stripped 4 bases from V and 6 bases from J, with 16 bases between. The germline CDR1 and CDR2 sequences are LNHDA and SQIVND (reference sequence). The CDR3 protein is CASSTGSGEGQPQHF. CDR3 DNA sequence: TGTGCCAGTAGTACGGGTTCGGGGGAAGGTCAGCCCCAGCATTTT.

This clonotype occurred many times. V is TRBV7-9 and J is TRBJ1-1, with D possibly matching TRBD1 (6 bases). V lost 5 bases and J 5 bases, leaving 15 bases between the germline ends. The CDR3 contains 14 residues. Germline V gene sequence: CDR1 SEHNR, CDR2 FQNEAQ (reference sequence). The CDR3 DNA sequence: TGTGCCAGCAGCGGGGGGGCAGGAAGGACTGAAGCTTTCTTT. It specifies CASSGGAGRTEAFF.

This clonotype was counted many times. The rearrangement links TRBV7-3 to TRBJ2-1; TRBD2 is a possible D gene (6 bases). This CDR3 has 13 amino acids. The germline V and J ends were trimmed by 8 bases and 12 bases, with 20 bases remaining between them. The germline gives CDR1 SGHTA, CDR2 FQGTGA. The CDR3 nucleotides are TGTGCCAGCGCTCTCCCGGGGGTATCTGGGCAGTTCTTC. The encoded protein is CASALPGVSGQFF. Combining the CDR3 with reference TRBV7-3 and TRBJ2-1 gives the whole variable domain GAGVSQTPSNKVTEKGKYVELRCDPISGHTALYWYRQSLGQGPEFLIYFQGTGAADDSGLPNDRFFAVRPEGSVSTLKIQRTERGDSAVYLCASALPGVSGQFFGPGTRLTVL.

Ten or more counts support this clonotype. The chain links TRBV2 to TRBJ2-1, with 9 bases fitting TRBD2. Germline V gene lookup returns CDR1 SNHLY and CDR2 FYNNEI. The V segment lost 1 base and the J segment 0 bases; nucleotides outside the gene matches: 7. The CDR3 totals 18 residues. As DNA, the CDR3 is TGTGCCAGCAGTGAAGGACTAGCGGTCTATATCTCCTACAATGAGCAGTTCTTC. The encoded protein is CASSEGLAVYISYNEQFF.

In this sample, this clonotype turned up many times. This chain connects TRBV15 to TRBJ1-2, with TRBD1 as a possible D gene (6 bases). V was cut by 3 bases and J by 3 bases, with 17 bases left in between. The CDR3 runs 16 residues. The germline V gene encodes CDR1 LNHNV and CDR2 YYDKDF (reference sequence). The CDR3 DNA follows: TGTGCCACCAGCAGCCTTGAGTGGCAGGGGTACTATGGCTACACCTTC. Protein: CATSSLEWQGYYGYTF.

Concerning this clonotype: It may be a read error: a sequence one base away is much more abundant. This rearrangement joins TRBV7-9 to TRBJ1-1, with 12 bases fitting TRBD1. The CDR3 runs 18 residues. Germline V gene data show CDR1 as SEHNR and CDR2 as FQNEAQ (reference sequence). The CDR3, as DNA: TGTGCCGGCAGCTTAGGTCCGGGACAGGGGGCTAGGAGGCCTGAAGCTTTCTTT. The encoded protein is CAGSLGPGQGARRPEAFF.

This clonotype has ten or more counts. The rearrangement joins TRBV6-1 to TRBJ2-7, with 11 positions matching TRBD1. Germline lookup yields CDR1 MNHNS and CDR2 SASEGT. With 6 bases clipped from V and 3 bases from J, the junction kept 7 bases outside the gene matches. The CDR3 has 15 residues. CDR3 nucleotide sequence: TGTGCCAGCAGCCTCACCGGGACAGGGGGCTACGAGCAGTACTTC. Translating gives CASSLTGTGGYEQYF.

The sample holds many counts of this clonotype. DNA for the CDR3: TGTGCCAGCTCACCAACGAAAGGGTCGGATACGCAGTATTTT. This codes for CASSPTKGSDTQYF. The chain couples TRBV18 to TRBJ2-3; D unclear. V was pared by 2 bases and J by 6 bases, with 12 bases between. The CDR3 is 14 amino acids. In germline, CDR1 is KGHSH, CDR2 LQKENI.

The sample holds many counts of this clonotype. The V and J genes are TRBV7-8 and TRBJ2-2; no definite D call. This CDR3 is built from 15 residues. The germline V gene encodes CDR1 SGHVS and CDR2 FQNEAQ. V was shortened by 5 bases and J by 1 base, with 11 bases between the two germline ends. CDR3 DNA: TGTGCCAGCAGCCCTCAACACCAGAACACCGGGGAGCTGTTTTTT. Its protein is CASSPQHQNTGELFF.